This T cell receptor beta chain derives from a study of T-cell reconstitution after alpha-beta-depleted transplantation in children. The table lists this clonotype with many counts. Unique molecular identifiers were used to barcode this TCRbeta library. TCRdb called the PCR reads again in MiXCR, with one record for every CDR3 protein. The data hold 190,000 or so distinct CDR3 sequences, with 6.5% to 7.5% observed a single time. The germline CDR1 and CDR2 sequences are DFQATT and SNEGSKA (reference sequence). The CDR3 contains 15 residues. Losses at the gene ends were 0 bases for V and 5 bases for J; bases not matched to a gene: 8.

The receptor was isolated from a human donor who donated a stem cell graft to a child with Wiskott-Aldrich syndrome. The chain couples TRBV20-1 to TRBJ2-7, with 9 nucleotides matching TRBD1. The material sequenced was PBMCs from the stem cell graft donor, taken from the stem cell graft. CDR3 nucleotides: TGCAGTGCTAGAGATGCGGGACAGGGCGTCCACGAGCAGTACTTC. This codes for CSARDAGQGVHEQYF.